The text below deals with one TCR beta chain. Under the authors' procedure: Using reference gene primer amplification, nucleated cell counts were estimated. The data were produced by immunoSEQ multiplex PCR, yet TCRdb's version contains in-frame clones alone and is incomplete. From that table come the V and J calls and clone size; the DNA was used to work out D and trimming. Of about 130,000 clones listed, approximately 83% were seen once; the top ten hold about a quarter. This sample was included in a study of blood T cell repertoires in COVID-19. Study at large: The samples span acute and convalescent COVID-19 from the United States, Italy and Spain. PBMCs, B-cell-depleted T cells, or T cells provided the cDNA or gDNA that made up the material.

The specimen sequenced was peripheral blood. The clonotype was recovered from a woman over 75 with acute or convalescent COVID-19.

The CDR3: CASSLRGVDTEAFF. The CDR3 nucleotides read TGTGCCAGCAGCTTACGGGGTGTCGACACTGAAGCTTTCTTT. J is TRBJ1-1 and V is TRBV11-2, with D unclear. V was pared by 2 bases and J by 3 bases, with 10 bases between. The CDR3 has 14 residues. CDR1 is SGHAT and CDR2 is FQNNGV in the germline V gene.